This is a list of T cell receptor beta chains from one sample in a study of T cell changes during pregnancy in multiple sclerosis. Using immunoSEQ multiplex PCR, the repertoire was profiled, and TCRdb retains in-frame clones only, with some absent. The sample includes tens of thousands of clones, approximately 90% of them seen just once. The sample here was peripheral blood, taken in the first trimester of pregnancy. The receptors derive from a female donor in good health, enrolled as a control in a pregnancy study. The CDR3 runs from the conserved cysteine through the conserved F or W. The D gene is left open where the match is weak. Not all rows give a size; the values are once, few, many and, for expanded clones, a class.

j_gene	d_gene	v_gene	abundance	CDR3nt	CDR3aa
TRBJ2-3	-	TRBV4-2	-	TGTGCCAGCAGCCAAGACCCCCTCCCGGGTAGGTTGTACGATACGCAGTATTTT	CASSQDPLPGRLYDTQYF
TRBJ2-7	-	TRBV9	-	TGTGCCAGCAGCGTAGGTTTCGACTTGTCCTACGAGCAGTACTTC	CASSVGFDLSYEQYF
TRBJ2-3	-	TRBV5-4	-	TGTGCCAGCAGTTTGGGCCCAGGATCCATCACAGATACGCAGTATTTT	CASSLGPGSITDTQYF
TRBJ2-7	TRBD1	TRBV19	-	TGTGCCAGTAGTCCCGGGACAGGCTCCTACGAGCAGTACTTC	CASSPGTGSYEQYF
TRBJ2-1	TRBD2	TRBV28	-	TGTGCCAGCAGTGGTTTTCTAGCGGGAGAGTACAATGAGCAGTTCTTC	CASSGFLAGEYNEQFF
TRBJ2-1	-	TRBV27	-	TGTGCCAGCAGTCCCTATGAGGTCATATCCTACAATGAGCAGTTCTTC	CASSPYEVISYNEQFF
TRBJ2-2	TRBD1	TRBV5-5	-	TGTGCCAGCAGCTTACTGCCGACAGGGCGGCACACCGGGGAGCTGTTTTTT	CASSLLPTGRHTGELFF
TRBJ2-3	-	TRBV6-4	once	TGTGCCAGCAGTGAAGAGGAAACAGATACGCAGTATTTT	CASSEEETDTQYF
TRBJ2-7	-	TRBV5-6	-	TGTGCCAGCAGCTTGGGAGCTCGGGCAGGGCGTCGCGAGCAGTACTTC	CASSLGARAGRREQYF
TRBJ2-7	TRBD1	TRBV28	-	TGTGCCAGCAGTCCGACCGGGACAGGGTACGAGCAGTACTTC	CASSPTGTGYEQYF
TRBJ2-3	TRBD2	TRBV7-8	-	TGTGCCAGCAGCCCCCGAACTAGCGGGAGTGGCACAGATACGCAGTATTTT	CASSPRTSGSGTDTQYF
TRBJ1-1	-	TRBV18	-	TGTGCCAGCTCAGCGGTCACAGGGATGAACACTGAAGCTTTCTTT	CASSAVTGMNTEAFF
TRBJ1-4	TRBD1	TRBV4-1	-	TGCGCCAGCAGGGCTCGACCGGGACAGAGGAATGAAAAACTGTTTTTT	CASRARPGQRNEKLFF
TRBJ2-5	TRBD2	TRBV28	-	TGTGCCAGCAGTGTACTAGCGGGAGGGCCCGGAGAGACCCAGTACTTC	CASSVLAGGPGETQYF
TRBJ2-7	-	TRBV6-5	few	TGTGCCAGCAGTTACACTGGGGGGGCAATACGCGAGCAGTACTTC	CASSYTGGAIREQYF
TRBJ1-2	TRBD1	TRBV27	-	TGTGCCAGCAGTCCGGGACAGGGCGCCGCTAACTATGGCTACACCTTC	CASSPGQGAANYGYTF
TRBJ1-2	-	TRBV7-9	-	TGTGCCAGCAGCCCCCCCGCAGTCCTTTATGGCTACACCTTC	CASSPPAVLYGYTF
TRBJ2-3	-	TRBV5-1	-	TGCGCCAGCAGCTTGGCCACCACGGGTACGCAGTATTTT	CASSLATTGTQYF
TRBJ1-5	TRBD1	TRBV19	-	TGTGCCAGTAGCCAAGTCCGCCTGGGACAGACACATAGCAATCAGCCCCAGCATTTT	CASSQVRLGQTHSNQPQHF
TRBJ2-3	-	TRBV9	-	TGTGCCAGCAGTGCAGTAAGCGGTTCCACAGATACGCAGTATTTT	CASSAVSGSTDTQYF
TRBJ1-1	TRBD1	TRBV5-1	-	TGCGCCAGCAGCTTCTCGCCAGGGGGCAACACTGAAGCTTTCTTT	CASSFSPGGNTEAFF
TRBJ2-7	TRBD2	TRBV14	once	TGTGCCAGCAGCCAAGGCGGGGGTGGCGAGCAGTACTTC	CASSQGGGGEQYF
TRBJ2-7	TRBD2	TRBV5-8	-	TGTGCCAGCAGCTTGTATTCTAGCGGGAGTGTCTACGAGCAGTACTTC	CASSLYSSGSVYEQYF
TRBJ1-2	-	TRBV2	-	TGTGCCAGCGCGGAGGAGCCAGTCGAGGGCTACACCTTC	CASAEEPVEGYTF
TRBJ2-7	-	TRBV5-5	-	TGTGCCAGCAGCCCACGGGTCACTGTGAGCTCCTACGAGCAGTACTTC	CASSPRVTVSSYEQYF
TRBJ2-1	TRBD1	TRBV5-1	-	TGCGCCAGCAGCCAAGGGGACAGGGGAAATGAGCAGTTCTTC	CASSQGDRGNEQFF
TRBJ2-1	-	TRBV27	-	TGTGCCAGCAGAAAGGGCGGGGCTAGCTCCTACAATGAGCAGTTCTTC	CASRKGGASSYNEQFF
TRBJ2-7	-	TRBV6-5	-	TGTGCCAGCAGTTACCAGCGGGCCTACGAGCAGTACTTC	CASSYQRAYEQYF
TRBJ1-5	-	TRBV5-8	-	TGTGCCAGCAGCTTGTCCGACAGCCAGCCCCAGCATTTT	CASSLSDSQPQHF
TRBJ2-7	-	TRBV2	few	TGTGCCAGCAGTGCGGGGATCAGATACGAGCAGTACTTC	CASSAGIRYEQYF
TRBJ2-3	-	TRBV18	-	TGTGCCAGCTCTTTCGGGGGAGCTAGCACAGATACGCAGTATTTT	CASSFGGASTDTQYF
TRBJ2-2	-	TRBV2	few	TGTGCCAGCAGTGAGGCGGCCCCCGGGGAGCTGTTTTTT	CASSEAAPGELFF
TRBJ2-7	TRBD1	TRBV27	-	TGTGCCAGCAGTTTATTACAGGGGGGCGAGCAGTACTTC	CASSLLQGGEQYF
TRBJ1-1	TRBD1	TRBV5-1	-	TGCGCCAGCAGCGGGACAGGGGGCTCTGAAGCTTTCTTT	CASSGTGGSEAFF
TRBJ2-7	-	TRBV7-9	-	TGTGCCAGCAGCGAAAGGGGTTACGAGCAGTACTTC	CASSERGYEQYF
TRBJ1-3	TRBD1	TRBV6-5	-	TGTGCCAGCGGCCGGACAGGGTTTGGAAACACCATATATTTT	CASGRTGFGNTIYF
TRBJ1-5	TRBD1	TRBV19	-	TGTGCCAGTCAAGATAACAGGGGACAGGGGGATCAGCCCCAGCATTTT	CASQDNRGQGDQPQHF
TRBJ1-4	-	TRBV19	-	TGTGCCAGTAGTATCATGGTCGGGACTAATGAAAAACTGTTTTTT	CASSIMVGTNEKLFF
TRBJ1-4	-	TRBV6-1	-	TGTGCCAGCAGTGAACTACTGGTGGGCGATGAAAAACTGTTTTTT	CASSELLVGDEKLFF
TRBJ2-1	TRBD2	TRBV28	-	TGTGCCAGCAACGGGGACTACCTTTCCTACAATGAGCAGTTCTTC	CASNGDYLSYNEQFF
TRBJ2-5	TRBD2	TRBV19	-	TGTGCCAGTAGTATTGGCGGGAGTGGGAAGACCCAGTACTTC	CASSIGGSGKTQYF
TRBJ2-2	TRBD1	TRBV28	-	TGTGCCAGCAGTTCGTACCTAGAGACAGGGTCCCAAACCGGGGAGCTGTTTTTT	CASSSYLETGSQTGELFF
TRBJ1-5	-	TRBV2	-	TGTGCCAGCAGCGACCGAGGAGCCCAGCATTTT	CASSDRGAQHF
TRBJ1-5	-	TRBV2	-	TGTGCCAGCGATCCCCAGGGTAACAATCAGCCCCAGCATTTT	CASDPQGNNQPQHF